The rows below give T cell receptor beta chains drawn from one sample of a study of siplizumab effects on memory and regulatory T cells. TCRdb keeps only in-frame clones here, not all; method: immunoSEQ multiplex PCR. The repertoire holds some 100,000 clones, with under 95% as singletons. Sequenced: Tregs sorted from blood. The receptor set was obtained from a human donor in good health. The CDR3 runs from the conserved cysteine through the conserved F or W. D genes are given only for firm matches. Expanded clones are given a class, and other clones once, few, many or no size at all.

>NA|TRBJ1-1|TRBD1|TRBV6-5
CATAGTGGRSEAFF
TGTGCCACCGCCGGGACAGGGGGCCGGTCTGAAGCTTTCTTT
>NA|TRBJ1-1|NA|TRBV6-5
CASSYSRAGMNTEAFF
TGTGCCAGCAGTTACTCGAGGGCCGGGATGAACACTGAAGCTTTCTTT
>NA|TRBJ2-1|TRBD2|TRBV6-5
CASSRRSSGGNEQFF
TGTGCCAGCAGTCGGAGGTCCAGCGGGGGGAATGAGCAGTTCTTC
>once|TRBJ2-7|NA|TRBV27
CASSSSSGIGYEQYF
TGTGCCAGCAGCTCCTCCTCGGGAATTGGCTACGAGCAGTACTTC
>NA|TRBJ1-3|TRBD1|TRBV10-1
CASTSDRGGGNTIYF
TGCGCCAGCACCTCCGACAGGGGCGGGGGAAACACCATATATTTT
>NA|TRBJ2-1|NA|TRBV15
CATSRDTATSYNEQFF
TGTGCCACCAGCAGAGATACGGCCACCTCCTACAATGAGCAGTTCTTC
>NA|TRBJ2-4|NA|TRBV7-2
CASSLGSDRKNIQYF
TGTGCCAGCAGCTTAGGAAGTGACAGAAAAAACATTCAGTACTTC
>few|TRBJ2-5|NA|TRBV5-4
CASKGGTQETQYF
TGTGCCAGCAAGGGGGGTACCCAAGAGACCCAGTACTTC
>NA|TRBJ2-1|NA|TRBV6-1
CASRVLASSYNEQFF
TGTGCCAGCAGAGTTCTAGCGAGCTCCTACAATGAGCAGTTCTTC
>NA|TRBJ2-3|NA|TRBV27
CASTPARSTDTQYF
TGTGCCAGCACTCCCGCCCGTAGCACAGATACGCAGTATTTT
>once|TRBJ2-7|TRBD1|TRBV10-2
CASKPSQGAYEQYF
TGCGCCAGCAAACCGTCCCAGGGGGCCTACGAGCAGTACTTC
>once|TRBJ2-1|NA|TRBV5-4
CASSPDHYNEQFF
TGTGCCAGCAGCCCAGACCACTACAATGAGCAGTTCTTC
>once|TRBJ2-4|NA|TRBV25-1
CASIPNAWSGTQNIQYF
TGTGCCAGCATCCCTAATGCCTGGTCCGGGACCCAAAACATTCAGTACTTC
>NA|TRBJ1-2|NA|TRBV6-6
CASSDGRRGFYGYTF
TGTGCCAGCAGCGACGGTAGGAGGGGATTCTATGGCTACACCTTC
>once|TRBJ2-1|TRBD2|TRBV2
CASSWTSGGSREQFF
TGTGCCAGCAGTTGGACTAGCGGGGGGTCTCGGGAGCAGTTCTTC
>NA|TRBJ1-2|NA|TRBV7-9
CASSDSDTPNYGYTF
TGTGCCAGCAGCGACAGCGACACACCTAACTATGGCTACACCTTC
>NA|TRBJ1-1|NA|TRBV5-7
CASSLAIAGWAEAFF
TGTGCCAGCAGCTTGGCCATCGCAGGGTGGGCTGAAGCTTTCTTT
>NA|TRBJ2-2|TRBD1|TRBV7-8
CASSMDRENTGELFF
TGTGCCAGCAGCATGGACAGGGAAAACACCGGGGAGCTGTTTTTT
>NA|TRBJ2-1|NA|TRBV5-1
CASSLPRDQSSYNEQFF
TGCGCCAGCAGCTTGCCCCGGGACCAAAGCTCCTACAATGAGCAGTTCTTC
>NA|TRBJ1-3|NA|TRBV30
CAWSVFGSLGGNTIYF
TGTGCCTGGAGTGTATTTGGGTCGCTGGGAGGAAACACCATATATTTT
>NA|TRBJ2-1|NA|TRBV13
CASSYRGSYNEQFF
TGTGCCAGCAGCTATAGGGGATCCTACAATGAGCAGTTCTTC
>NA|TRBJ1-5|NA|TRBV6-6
CASSYSGGRRNQPQHF
TGTGCCAGCAGTTACTCGGGGGGTCGTCGGAATCAGCCCCAGCATTTT
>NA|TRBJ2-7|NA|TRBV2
CASMRDLGSYEQYF
TGTGCCAGCATGCGGGACTTAGGCTCCTACGAGCAGTACTTC
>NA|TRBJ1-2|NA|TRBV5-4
CASSSHNLQGYTF
TGTGCCAGCAGCTCGCACAATCTGCAGGGCTACACCTTC
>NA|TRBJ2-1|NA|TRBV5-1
CASSWAGARNEQFF
TGCGCCAGCAGCTGGGCGGGGGCAAGGAATGAGCAGTTCTTC
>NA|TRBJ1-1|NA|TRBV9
CASSVASLNTEAFF
TGTGCCAGCAGCGTAGCGAGCCTGAACACTGAAGCTTTCTTT
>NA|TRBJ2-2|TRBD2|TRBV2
CASRGLASTGELFF
TGTGCCAGCAGGGGACTAGCTAGCACCGGGGAGCTGTTTTTT
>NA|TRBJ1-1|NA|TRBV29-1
CSLWRGTEAFF
TGCAGCCTATGGAGGGGTACTGAAGCTTTCTTT
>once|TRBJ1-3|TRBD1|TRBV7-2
CASRPTGTDGNTIYF
TGTGCCAGCAGACCTACCGGGACAGACGGAAACACCATATATTTT
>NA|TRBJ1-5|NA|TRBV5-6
CASSPRQGLLSNQPQHF
TGTGCCAGCAGCCCCCGGCAGGGGTTGTTAAGCAATCAGCCCCAGCATTTT
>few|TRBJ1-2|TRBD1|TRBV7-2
CASSLEGQDYGYTF
TGTGCCAGCAGCTTAGAGGGACAGGACTATGGCTACACCTTC
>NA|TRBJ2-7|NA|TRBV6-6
CASSFRLVSYEQYF
TGTGCCAGCAGTTTTCGACTAGTCTCCTACGAGCAGTACTTC
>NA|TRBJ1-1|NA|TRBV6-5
CASSPMGLNTEAFF
TGTGCCAGCAGTCCAATGGGGCTAAACACTGAAGCTTTCTTT
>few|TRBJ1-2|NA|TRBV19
CASNYDWNYGYTF
TGTGCCAGTAACTACGACTGGAACTATGGCTACACCTTC
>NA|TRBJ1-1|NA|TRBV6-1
CASRVMNTEAFF
TGTGCCAGCAGGGTTATGAACACTGAAGCTTTCTTT
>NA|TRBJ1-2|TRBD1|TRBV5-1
CASSWNPGQGDNYGYTF
TGCGCCAGCAGCTGGAACCCGGGACAGGGTGACAACTATGGCTACACCTTC
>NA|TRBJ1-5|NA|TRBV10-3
CAISGEREEPQHF
TGTGCCATCAGTGGGGAAAGGGAGGAGCCCCAGCATTTT
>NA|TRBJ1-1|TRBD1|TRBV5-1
CASSRGTANTEAFF
TGCGCCAGCAGCCGGGGGACAGCGAACACTGAAGCTTTCTTT
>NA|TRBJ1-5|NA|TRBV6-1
CASRLQGDQPQHF
TGTGCCAGCAGGCTACAGGGAGATCAGCCCCAGCATTTT